Detailed here is one T cell receptor beta chain. Its antigen is unidentified. This sample stems from a study of post-analysis software for immune sequencing data. The TCR beta cDNA libraries contained unique molecular identifiers. Between about 0.9 and 11 million T cells gave rise to roughly 0.5 million cDNA molecules. Each CDR3 protein gets one entry after TCRdb re-called the PCR reads with MiXCR. The table lists about 820,000 distinct CDR3 sequences, approximately 57% of them singletons. Germline values: CDR1 SGHVS, CDR2 FQNEAQ. The CDR3 is 15 amino acids. Trimming left V 1 base short and J 1 base short, with 10 bases between. The study, taken as a whole, reports: About 5 TRBV segments were more frequent in patients than controls; TRBV5-6, TRBV5-1 and TRBV20-1 belonged to this group.

Sequencing used blood. This clonotype originated in a girl between 10 and 17 years old with multiple sclerosis. The chain recombines TRBV7-8 with TRBJ1-1; D gene unclear. The CDR3 DNA sequence: TGTGCCAGCAGCTTAGTCACGGCAGGGAACACTGAAGCTTTCTTT. Its translation is CASSLVTAGNTEAFF.